These T cell receptor beta chains were read from a single sample in a study of shared clonotypes between healthy human individuals. Sequenced by immunoSEQ multiplex PCR; TCRdb stores in-frame clones only, minus some. Found here are about 2.1 million clones, around 95% of them singletons; the top ten hold more than 1.5%. The sample consisted of naive CD8+ T cells from PBMCs. Every receptor here comes from a man between 18 and 35 years old in good health. Some clones in this sample may be carry-over from other donors' samples. Each CDR3 is given with its conserved first and last residue. D genes are given only for firm matches. Not all rows give a size; the values are once, few, many and, for expanded clones, a class.

D gene,V gene,clone size,J gene,CDR3 protein,CDR3 DNA
.,TRBV29-1,.,TRBJ1-2,CSVTSGGADGYTF,TGCAGCGTCACTTCGGGGGGGGCGGATGGCTACACCTTC
TRBD2,TRBV9,.,TRBJ2-3,CASSARPAGSTDTQYF,TGTGCCAGCAGTGCACGACCAGCGGGATCCACAGATACGCAGTATTTT
.,TRBV9,.,TRBJ2-1,CASSVVGESSYNEQFF,TGTGCCAGCAGCGTAGTTGGCGAAAGCTCCTACAATGAGCAGTTCTTC
.,TRBV7-9,.,TRBJ2-7,CASSPTQSPGAYEQYF,TGTGCCAGCAGCCCTACGCAGAGTCCGGGGGCCTACGAGCAGTACTTC
TRBD1,TRBV19,.,TRBJ1-1,CASSITGGMNTEAFF,TGTGCCAGTAGTATAACAGGGGGGATGAACACTGAAGCTTTCTTT
.,TRBV10-1,once,TRBJ1-1,CASSGGSSGTEAFF,TGCGCCAGCAGTGGGGGGTCGTCGGGGACTGAAGCTTTCTTT
.,TRBV28,.,TRBJ2-7,CASSFAYRDNEQYF,TGTGCCAGCAGTTTTGCGTACCGGGACAACGAGCAGTACTTC
TRBD1,TRBV9,.,TRBJ1-2,CASSRQGGGYGYTF,TGTGCCAGCAGCCGACAGGGAGGGGGCTATGGCTACACCTTC
TRBD1,TRBV11-2,.,TRBJ1-4,CASSRTGGANEKLFF,TGTGCCAGCAGCCGAACAGGGGGAGCTAATGAAAAACTGTTTTTT
.,TRBV5-6,.,TRBJ1-2,CASSSLGWDYGYTF,TGTGCCAGCAGCTCCTTAGGATGGGACTATGGCTACACCTTC
.,TRBV27,.,TRBJ2-5,CATQKRGLAETQYF,TGTGCCACCCAAAAAAGAGGGCTAGCAGAGACCCAGTACTTC
.,TRBV27,.,TRBJ2-5,CASSSVMTSWETQYF,TGTGCCAGCAGTTCGGTGATGACCTCCTGGGAGACCCAGTACTTC
TRBD1,TRBV27,.,TRBJ2-7,CASSFTLGQGPEEQYF,TGTGCCAGCAGTTTTACTCTGGGACAGGGTCCTGAGGAGCAGTACTTC
TRBD2,TRBV9,once,TRBJ2-7,CASSASGRSSYEQYF,TGTGCCAGCAGCGCTTCCGGGAGGAGCTCCTACGAGCAGTACTTC
.,TRBV9,.,TRBJ2-2,CASSVRDLGGTGELFF,TGTGCCAGCAGCGTGCGGGACTTAGGTGGGACCGGGGAGCTGTTTTTT
.,TRBV2,.,TRBJ2-7,CASRGRPNPYEQYF,TGTGCCAGCAGAGGGAGACCGAACCCCTACGAGCAGTACTTC
TRBD1,TRBV9,once,TRBJ1-4,CASSVGRDRPATNEKLFF,TGTGCCAGCAGCGTGGGCAGGGACAGACCAGCAACTAATGAAAAACTGTTTTTT
.,TRBV7-6,.,TRBJ1-1,CASSLDPVNTEAFF,TGTGCCAGCAGCTTAGACCCGGTGAACACTGAAGCTTTCTTT
.,TRBV28,.,TRBJ2-1,CASSLPGTNHEQFF,TGTGCCAGCAGTTTACCAGGGACGAACCATGAGCAGTTCTTC
TRBD1,TRBV19,.,TRBJ2-7,CASSPTTGYGREQYF,TGTGCCAGTAGTCCGACGACAGGGTATGGGCGCGAGCAGTACTTC
.,TRBV9,.,TRBJ1-1,CASSVGGGGAEAFF,TGTGCCAGCAGCGTAGGCGGGGGGGGTGCTGAAGCTTTCTTT
TRBD1,TRBV28,.,TRBJ1-2,CASSSGREDRVTYGYTF,TGTGCCAGCAGTTCGGGGCGGGAAGACAGGGTAACTTATGGCTACACCTTC
TRBD2,TRBV9,.,TRBJ2-4,CAVTGLAGGGAKNIQYF,TGTGCCGTCACGGGACTAGCGGGAGGAGGGGCCAAAAACATTCAGTACTTC
.,TRBV5-1,.,TRBJ2-5,CASSPRGATQETQYF,TGCGCCAGCAGCCCAAGGGGTGCAACTCAAGAGACCCAGTACTTC
.,TRBV4-1,.,TRBJ2-2,CASSQVTSWGELFF,TGCGCCAGCAGCCAAGTGACGTCATGGGGGGAGCTGTTTTTT
.,TRBV15,.,TRBJ2-4,CATSRDYKNIQYF,TGTGCCACCAGCAGAGATTATAAAAACATTCAGTACTTC
.,TRBV5-4,.,TRBJ1-1,CASSFGGMNTEAFF,TGTGCCAGCAGCTTTGGAGGGATGAACACTGAAGCTTTCTTT
TRBD2,TRBV10-3,.,TRBJ2-3,CAISDSPGLAGEKDTQYF,TGTGCCATCAGTGACTCGCCGGGACTAGCGGGAGAAAAAGATACGCAGTATTTT
TRBD1,TRBV28,.,TRBJ2-1,CASKLRDRGRNEQFF,TGTGCCAGCAAACTCCGGGACAGGGGGCGAAATGAGCAGTTCTTC
.,TRBV30,.,TRBJ2-2,CAWSVGSGELFF,TGTGCCTGGAGTGTTGGATCCGGGGAGCTGTTTTTT
TRBD2,TRBV29-1,.,TRBJ2-7,CSVEPLAASSYEQYF,TGCAGCGTTGAACCCCTAGCGGCAAGCTCCTACGAGCAGTACTTC
.,TRBV28,.,TRBJ1-1,CATSPRVTEAFF,TGTGCAACCAGCCCCCGAGTGACTGAAGCTTTCTTT
TRBD2,TRBV19,.,TRBJ2-7,CASSLHAGVNPYEQYF,TGTGCCAGTAGTCTACACGCGGGAGTCAACCCCTACGAGCAGTACTTC
TRBD1,TRBV29-1,once,TRBJ2-5,CSVEVPGQGWGQYF,TGCAGCGTCGAAGTCCCGGGACAGGGGTGGGGGCAGTACTTC
TRBD1,TRBV7-9,.,TRBJ1-5,CASSNGDSYQPQHF,TGTGCCAGCAGCAATGGGGACAGCTATCAGCCCCAGCATTTT
.,TRBV12-2,.,TRBJ2-3,CASRARTDTQYF,TGTGCAAGTCGCGCCCGCACAGATACGCAGTATTTT
.,TRBV27,.,TRBJ1-5,CASSHLGPGQPQHF,TGTGCCAGCAGTCACCTTGGGCCAGGCCAGCCCCAGCATTTT
TRBD1,TRBV29-1,.,TRBJ2-1,CSVDHNRDREGFF,TGCAGCGTTGACCACAACCGGGACAGGGAGGGGTTCTTC
.,TRBV30,.,TRBJ2-6,CAWSMGAGANVLTF,TGTGCCTGGAGTATGGGGGCTGGGGCCAACGTCCTGACTTTC
.,TRBV19,.,TRBJ2-2,CASSRIGAGMNTGELFF,TGTGCCAGTAGTAGGATAGGGGCAGGAATGAACACCGGGGAGCTGTTTTTT
.,TRBV14,.,TRBJ1-2,CASSQPGYGYTF,TGTGCCAGCAGCCAACCGGGGTATGGCTACACCTTC
TRBD2,TRBV2,.,TRBJ2-7,CASSTSTSGRTYEQYF,TGTGCCAGCAGCACCTCCACTAGCGGGCGAACCTACGAGCAGTACTTC
.,TRBV29-1,.,TRBJ1-2,CSVCWDSFYGYTF,TGCAGCGTCTGCTGGGACTCATTTTATGGCTACACCTTC
TRBD2,TRBV10-2,.,TRBJ2-1,CASTKPGLGYNEQFF,TGCGCCAGCACTAAGCCGGGACTAGGATACAATGAGCAGTTCTTC
.,TRBV28,.,TRBJ1-2,CASTASYNYGYTF,TGTGCCAGCACCGCTTCCTATAACTATGGCTACACCTTC
.,TRBV5-6,.,TRBJ1-1,CASRAGENTEAFF,TGTGCCAGCAGAGCAGGAGAGAACACTGAAGCTTTCTTT
TRBD2,TRBV19,.,TRBJ2-7,CASSDVAGGGEQYF,TGTGCCAGTAGTGATGTAGCGGGAGGGGGTGAGCAGTACTTC
TRBD2,TRBV27,.,TRBJ2-1,CASSFLAGVANEQFF,TGTGCCAGCAGTTTCCTAGCGGGAGTAGCAAATGAGCAGTTCTTC
TRBD1,TRBV6-6,.,TRBJ2-2,CASISGTADTGELFF,TGTGCCAGCATCTCAGGGACAGCGGACACCGGGGAGCTGTTTTTT
.,TRBV15,.,TRBJ1-1,CATSRGARNKDTEAFF,TGTGCCACCAGTAGAGGAGCCCGAAACAAGGACACTGAAGCTTTCTTT
.,TRBV21-1,.,TRBJ2-7,CASSKEGRWLAGGPSYEQYF,TGTGCCAGCAGCAAAGAGGGTCGGTGGCTAGCGGGAGGTCCGAGTTACGAGCAGTACTTC
.,TRBV7-9,once,TRBJ1-3,CASSSGKLSGNTIYF,TGTGCCAGCAGCTCTGGAAAACTCTCTGGAAACACCATATATTTT